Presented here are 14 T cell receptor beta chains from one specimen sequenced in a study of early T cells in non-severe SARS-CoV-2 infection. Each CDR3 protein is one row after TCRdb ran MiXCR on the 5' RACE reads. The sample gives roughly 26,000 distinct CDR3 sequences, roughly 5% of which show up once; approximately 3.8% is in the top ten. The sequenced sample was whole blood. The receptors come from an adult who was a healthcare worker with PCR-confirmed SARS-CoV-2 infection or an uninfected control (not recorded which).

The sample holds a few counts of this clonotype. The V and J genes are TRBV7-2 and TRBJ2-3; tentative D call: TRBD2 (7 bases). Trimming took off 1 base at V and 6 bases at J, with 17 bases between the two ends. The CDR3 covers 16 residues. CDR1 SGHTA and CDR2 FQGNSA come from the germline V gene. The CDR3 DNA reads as TGTGCCAGCAGCTTAGGCGGGCGGGGGCCAATGGATACGCAGTATTTT. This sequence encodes CASSLGGRGPMDTQYF.

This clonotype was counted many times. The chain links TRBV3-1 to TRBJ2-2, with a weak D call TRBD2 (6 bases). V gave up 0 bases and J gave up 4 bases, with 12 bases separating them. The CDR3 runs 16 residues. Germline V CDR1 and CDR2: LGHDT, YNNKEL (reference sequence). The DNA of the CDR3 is TGTGCCAGCAGCCAAGATCTGGGACTCCCCACCGGGGAGCTGTTTTTT. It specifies CASSQDLGLPTGELFF. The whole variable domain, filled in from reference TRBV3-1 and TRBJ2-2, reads DTAVSQTPKYLVTQMGNDKSIKCEQNLGHDTMYWYKQDSKKFLKIMFSYNNKELIINETVPNRFSPKSPDKAHLNLHINSLELGDSAVYFCASSQDLGLPTGELFFGEGSRLTVL.

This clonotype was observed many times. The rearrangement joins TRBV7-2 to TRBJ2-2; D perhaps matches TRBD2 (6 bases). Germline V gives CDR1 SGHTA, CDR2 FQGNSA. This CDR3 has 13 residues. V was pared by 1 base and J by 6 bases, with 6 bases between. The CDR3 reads CASSLGGAGELFF. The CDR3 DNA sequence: TGTGCCAGCAGCTTAGGGGGGGCCGGGGAGCTGTTTTTT.

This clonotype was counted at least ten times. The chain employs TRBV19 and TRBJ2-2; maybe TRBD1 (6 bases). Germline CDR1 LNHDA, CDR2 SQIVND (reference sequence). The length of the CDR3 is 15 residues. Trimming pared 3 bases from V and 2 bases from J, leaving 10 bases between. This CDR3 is CASSIIGTNTGELFF. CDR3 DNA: TGTGCCAGTAGTATTATAGGGACAAACACCGGGGAGCTGTTTTTT.

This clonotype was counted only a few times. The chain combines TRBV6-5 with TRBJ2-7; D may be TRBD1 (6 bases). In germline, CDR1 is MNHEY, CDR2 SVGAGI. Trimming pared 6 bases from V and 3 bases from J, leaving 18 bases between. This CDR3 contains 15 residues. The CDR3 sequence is CASRAFTGTHYEQYF. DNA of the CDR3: TGTGCCAGCAGGGCCTTTACAGGGACCCACTACGAGCAGTACTTC.

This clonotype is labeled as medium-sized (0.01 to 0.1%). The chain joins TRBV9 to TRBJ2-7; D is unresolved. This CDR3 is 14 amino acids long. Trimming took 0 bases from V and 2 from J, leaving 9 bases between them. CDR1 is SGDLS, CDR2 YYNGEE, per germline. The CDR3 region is CASSVEGSAYEQYF. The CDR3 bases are TGTGCCAGCAGCGTAGAGGGCAGCGCCTACGAGCAGTACTTC.

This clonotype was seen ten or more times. The CDR3 region has the DNA TGCAGTGCTAGTGGACCGATGAACACTGAAGCTTTCTTT. It yields the protein CSASGPMNTEAFF. The J gene is TRBJ1-1, the V gene TRBV20-1; D gene unclear. V was clipped by 3 bases and J by 0 bases, with 8 bases between them. The CDR3 is 13 residues long. Germline lookup yields CDR1 DFQATT and CDR2 SNEGSKA (reference sequence).

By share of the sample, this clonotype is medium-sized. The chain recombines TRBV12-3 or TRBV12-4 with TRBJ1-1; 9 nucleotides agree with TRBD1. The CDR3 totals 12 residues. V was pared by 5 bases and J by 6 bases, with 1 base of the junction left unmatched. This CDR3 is CASSHRGPEAFF. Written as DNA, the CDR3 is TGTGCCAGCAGTCACAGGGGGCCTGAAGCTTTCTTT.

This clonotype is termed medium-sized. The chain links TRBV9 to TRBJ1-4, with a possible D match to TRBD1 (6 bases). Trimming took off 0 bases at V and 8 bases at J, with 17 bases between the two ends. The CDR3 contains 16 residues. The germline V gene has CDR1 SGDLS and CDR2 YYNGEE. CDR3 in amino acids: CASSVGGAESREKLFF. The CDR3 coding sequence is TGTGCCAGCAGCGTAGGGGGGGCGGAATCTCGAGAAAAACTGTTTTTT.

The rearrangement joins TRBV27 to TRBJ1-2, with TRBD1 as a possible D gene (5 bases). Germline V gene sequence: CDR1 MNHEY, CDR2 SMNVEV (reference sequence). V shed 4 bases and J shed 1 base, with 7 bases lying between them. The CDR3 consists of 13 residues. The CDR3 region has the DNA TGTGCCAGCAGTTCCAGGGTTAACTATGGCTACACCTTC. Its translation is CASSSRVNYGYTF.

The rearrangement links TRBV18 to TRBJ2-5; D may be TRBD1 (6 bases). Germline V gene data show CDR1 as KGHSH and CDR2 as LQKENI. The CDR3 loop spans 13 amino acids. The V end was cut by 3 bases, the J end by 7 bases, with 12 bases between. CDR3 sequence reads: CASSPTGSGTQYF. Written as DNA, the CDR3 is TGTGCCAGCTCACCGACAGGCTCGGGGACCCAGTACTTC. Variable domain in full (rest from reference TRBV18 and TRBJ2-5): NAGVMQNPRHLVRRRGQEARLRCSPMKGHSHVYWYRQLPEEGLKFMVYLQKENIIDESGMPKERFSAEFPKEGPSILRIQQVVRGDSAAYFCASSPTGSGTQYFGPGTRLLVL.

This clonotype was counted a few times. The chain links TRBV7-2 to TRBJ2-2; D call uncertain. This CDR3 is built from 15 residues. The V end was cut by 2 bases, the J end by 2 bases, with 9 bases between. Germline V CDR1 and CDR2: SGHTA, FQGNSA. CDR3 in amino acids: CASSLFKGNTGELFF. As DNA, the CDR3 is TGTGCCAGCAGCTTATTTAAGGGCAACACCGGGGAGCTGTTTTTT.

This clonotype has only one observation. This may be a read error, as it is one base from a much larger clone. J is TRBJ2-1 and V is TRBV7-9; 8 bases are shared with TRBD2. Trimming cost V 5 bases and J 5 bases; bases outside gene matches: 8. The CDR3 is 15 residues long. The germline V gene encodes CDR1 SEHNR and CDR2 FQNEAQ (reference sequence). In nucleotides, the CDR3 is TGTGCCAGCAGCCCGAGACCAGCGGGGGACAATGAGCAGTTCTTC. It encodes CASSPRPAGDNEQFF.

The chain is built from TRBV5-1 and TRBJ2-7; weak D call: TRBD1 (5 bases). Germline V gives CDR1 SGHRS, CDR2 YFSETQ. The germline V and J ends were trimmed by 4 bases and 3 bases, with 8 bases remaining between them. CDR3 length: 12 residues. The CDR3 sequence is CASSMTVYEQYF. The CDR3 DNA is TGCGCCAGCAGCATGACAGTCTACGAGCAGTACTTC.